The 6 T cell receptor beta chains given below trace back to one sample, sequenced in a study of blood T cell repertoires in COVID-19 (dated by TCRdb to 2018 to 2021). Library generation was performed with the immunoSEQ multiplex PCR assay. TCRdb carries this immuneACCESS record with in-frame sequences only. Its versions omit some clonotypes, under half of them owing to an unresolved V gene in the studies checked, with the rest unexplained. Within this sample are roughly 27,000 clones, with 70% to 90% of them counted one time only. Of the sample, around 9.9% falls within the top ten clones. Input material: peripheral blood. The receptors were sampled from a human donor in a cohort sampled during active COVID-19.

The V gene is TRBV4-2, the J gene TRBJ2-7, with D possibly TRBD1 on 5 matching bases. With 1 base removed from V and 5 bases from J, the gap between germline ends came to 6 bases. Germline V CDR1 and CDR2: LGHNA, YNFKEQ. The CDR3 has 12 residues. In DNA, the CDR3 is TGTGCCAGCAGCCAAGCAGGGAACGAGCAGTACTTC. Amino acid sequence: CASSQAGNEQYF.

The J gene is TRBJ1-5, the V gene TRBV5-6; D is uncertain. The CDR3 has 16 residues. CDR1 is SGHDT and CDR2 is YYEEEE in the germline V gene. The V end lost 0 bases, the J end lost 1 base, and 11 bases lay between the germline ends. CDR3 bases: TGTGCCAGCAGCTTGGGAGGAGGGCTAAGCAATCAGCCCCAGCATTTT. This encodes CASSLGGGLSNQPQHF.

The rearrangement joins TRBV7-3 to TRBJ2-7; D is possibly TRBD2 (6 bases). Germline V gene lookup returns CDR1 SGHTA and CDR2 FQGTGA. V was clipped by 5 bases and J by 5 bases, with 16 bases between them. The CDR3 totals 14 residues. The CDR3 coding sequence is TGTGCCAGCAGCCCCGCCCCGGGAGAAAACGAGCAGTACTTC. Protein product: CASSPAPGENEQYF.

The genes are TRBV7-3 and TRBJ2-5; a weak D match, TRBD2 (7 bases). From germline, CDR1 is SGHTA and CDR2 FQGTGA. The CDR3 is 18 amino acids. With 5 bases removed from V and 0 bases from J, the gap between germline ends came to 22 bases. The DNA of the CDR3 is TGTGCCAGCAGCCTACTTGGGGGCGGGGGACCTAACCAAGAGACCCAGTACTTC. Translated: CASSLLGGGGPNQETQYF.

J is TRBJ2-1 and V is TRBV9; 10 nucleotides agree with TRBD2. J lost 8 bases, V lost 0 bases, and 8 bases had no gene match. The CDR3 has 16 residues. Germline CDR1 reads SGDLS; CDR2 reads YYNGEE. The chain's CDR3 is CASSVGPSGGVDEQFF. The CDR3 DNA reads TGTGCCAGCAGCGTAGGCCCCAGCGGGGGGGTTGATGAGCAGTTCTTC. Full variable domain (missing parts from reference TRBV9 and TRBJ2-1): DSGVTQTPKHLITATGQRVTLRCSPRSGDLSVYWYQQSLDQGLQFLIQYYNGEERAKGNILERFSAQQFPDLHSELNLSSLELGDSALYFCASSVGPSGGVDEQFFGPGTRLTVL.

The genes are TRBV7-3 and TRBJ2-2, with 7 bases that match TRBD1. The CDR3 has 13 amino acids. Germline V gene lookup returns CDR1 SGHTA and CDR2 FQGTGA. V was clipped by 5 bases and J by 4 bases; unmatched bases: 1. DNA of the CDR3: TGTGCCAGCAGCGACAGGGCCACCGGGGAGCTGTTTTTT. Its translation: CASSDRATGELFF.